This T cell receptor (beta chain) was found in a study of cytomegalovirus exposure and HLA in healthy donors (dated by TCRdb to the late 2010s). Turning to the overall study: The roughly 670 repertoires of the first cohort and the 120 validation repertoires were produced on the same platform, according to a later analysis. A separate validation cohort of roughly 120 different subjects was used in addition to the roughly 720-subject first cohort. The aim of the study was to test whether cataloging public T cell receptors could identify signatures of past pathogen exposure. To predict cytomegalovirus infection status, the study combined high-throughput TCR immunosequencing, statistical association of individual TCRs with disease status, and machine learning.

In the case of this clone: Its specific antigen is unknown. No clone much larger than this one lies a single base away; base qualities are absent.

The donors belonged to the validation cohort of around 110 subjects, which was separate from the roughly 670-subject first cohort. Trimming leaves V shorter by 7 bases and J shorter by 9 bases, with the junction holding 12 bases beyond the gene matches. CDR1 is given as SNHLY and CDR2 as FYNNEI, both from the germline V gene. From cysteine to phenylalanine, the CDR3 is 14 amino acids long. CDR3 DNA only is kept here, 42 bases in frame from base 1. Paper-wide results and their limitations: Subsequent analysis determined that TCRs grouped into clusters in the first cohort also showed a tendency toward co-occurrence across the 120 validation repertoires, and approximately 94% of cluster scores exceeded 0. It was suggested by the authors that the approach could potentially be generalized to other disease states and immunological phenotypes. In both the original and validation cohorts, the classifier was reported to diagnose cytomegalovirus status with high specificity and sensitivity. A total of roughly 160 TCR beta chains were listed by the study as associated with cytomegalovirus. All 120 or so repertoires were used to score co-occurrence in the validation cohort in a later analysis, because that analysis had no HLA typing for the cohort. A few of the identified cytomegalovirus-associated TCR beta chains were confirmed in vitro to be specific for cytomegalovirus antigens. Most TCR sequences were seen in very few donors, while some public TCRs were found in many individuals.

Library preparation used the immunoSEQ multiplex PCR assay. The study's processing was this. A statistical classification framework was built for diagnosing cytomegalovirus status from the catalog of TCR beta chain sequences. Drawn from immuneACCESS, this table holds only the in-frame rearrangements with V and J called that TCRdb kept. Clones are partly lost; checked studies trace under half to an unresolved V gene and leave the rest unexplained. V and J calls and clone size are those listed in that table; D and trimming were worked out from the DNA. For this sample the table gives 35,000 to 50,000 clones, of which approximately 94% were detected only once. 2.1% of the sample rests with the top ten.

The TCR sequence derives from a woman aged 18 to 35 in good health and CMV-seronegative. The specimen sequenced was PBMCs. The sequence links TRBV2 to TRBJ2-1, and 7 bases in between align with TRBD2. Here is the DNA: TGTGCCAGCACTGGCGGGAGATCGGATACTGAGCAGTTCTTC. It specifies CASTGGRSDTEQFF.